Each of the 21 T cell receptor beta chains below was sequenced from the same sample in a study of cytomegalovirus exposure and HLA in healthy donors. The PCR contained 60 Vbeta and 13 Jbeta primers. TCRdb keeps only in-frame clones here, not all; method: immunoSEQ multiplex PCR. This table has over 150,000 clones, 87% appearing once. The source material was PBMCs. All receptors derive from a woman aged 25 to 45 in good health and CMV-seronegative.

This clone was detected only a few times. The gene calls are TRBV27 and TRBJ2-3; D not certain. CDR3 length: 12 residues. The V gene lost 6 bases and the J gene lost 2 bases, with 6 bases spanning the gap. Germline lookup yields CDR1 MNHEY and CDR2 SMNVEV (reference sequence). Written as DNA, the CDR3 is TGTGCCAGCAGGAGAAACACAGATACGCAGTATTTT. Encoded protein: CASRRNTDTQYF.

This clone showed up just once. DNA of the CDR3: TGTGCCAGCAGCGTAGCTCCCCAGGGGGCGAATGAAAAACTGTTTTTT. This translates into CASSVAPQGANEKLFF. This rearrangement joins TRBV9 to TRBJ1-4; 8 bases line up with TRBD1. The junction had 6 bases not matched to a gene; V was cut back by 0 bases and J by 5 bases. Germline assignment: CDR1 SGDLS and CDR2 YYNGEE. The CDR3 totals 16 residues.

The gene calls are TRBV6-1 and TRBJ1-6, with 8 bases fitting TRBD1. Germline V lookup: CDR1 MNHNS, CDR2 SASEGT. The CDR3 contains 14 residues. With V trimmed by 7 bases and J by 7 bases, 6 bases remained unmatched. CDR3 loop: CASIKQGDNSPLHF. CDR3 coding DNA: TGTGCCAGCATCAAACAGGGGGACAATTCACCCCTCCACTTT.

This sequence joins TRBV6-5 and TRBJ1-1; weak D call: TRBD1 (6 bases). The germline gives CDR1 MNHEY, CDR2 SVGAGI. CDR3 length equals 15 residues. V lost 0 bases and J lost 11, with 19 bases in between. The CDR3 nucleotides are TGTGCCAGCAGTTACTCCCAAGGGACAACCCCGAGGGCTTTCTTT. Amino acids: CASSYSQGTTPRAFF.

The chain carries TRBV27 and TRBJ2-3; 7 bases match TRBD2. Trimming at V came to 5 bases and at J to 6 bases, leaving 17 bases not matched to a gene. Germline-derived CDR1 and CDR2 are MNHEY and SMNVEV (reference sequence). The CDR3 runs to 17 residues. CDR3 region: CASSPTRLAGSLDTQYF. The CDR3 nucleotides are TGTGCCAGCAGTCCTACGAGACTAGCCGGTTCGTTGGATACGCAGTATTTT.

The sample holds a few counts of this clone. V usage is TRBV28 and J usage is TRBJ1-3; D unresolved. The CDR3 consists of 13 residues. The V gene's germline CDR1 is MDHEN and CDR2 SYDVKM. Deletions cut 8 bases from V and 0 bases from J, with 8 bases between. This CDR3 is CASYISSGNTIYF. The CDR3, as DNA: TGTGCCAGCTATATCAGCTCTGGAAACACCATATATTTT.

This clone has more than one count but fewer than ten. This chain links TRBV4-3 with TRBJ1-1; the match to TRBD1 covers 8 bases. The V gene's germline CDR1 is LGHNA and CDR2 YSLEER. CDR3 length: 17 amino acids. V trimming: 1 base; J trimming: 0 bases; junction bases outside the gene matches: 7. The CDR3 DNA follows: TGCGCCAGCAGCCAAGTAAGGACAGGGTATATGAACACTGAAGCTTTCTTT. It codes for CASSQVRTGYMNTEAFF.

This sequence joins TRBV4-3 and TRBJ1-2; D is ambiguous. V was clipped by 0 bases and J by 8 bases, with 10 bases between them. The V gene's germline CDR1 is LGHNA and CDR2 YSLEER. The CDR3 length is 13 residues. The CDR3 DNA follows: TGCGCCAGCAGCCAAGACGGTGCTTACGGCTACACCTTC. Translated: CASSQDGAYGYTF.

This clone showed up just once. The gene calls are TRBV5-1 and TRBJ1-4; TRBD1 is a possible D gene (6 bases). CDR3 size: 15 residues. V lost 4 bases, J lost 3 bases, and 13 bases lay in between. The germline V gene encodes CDR1 SGHRS and CDR2 YFSETQ. CDR3 coding DNA: TGCGCCAGCAGCACCGCCGGGGGGCCTAATGAAAAACTGTTTTTT. It codes for CASSTAGGPNEKLFF.

The rearrangement uses TRBV7-8 and TRBJ2-5, with a weak D call TRBD2 (7 bases). Per the germline V gene, CDR1 is SGHVS and CDR2 is FQNEAQ. Trimming shortened V by 2 bases and J by 4 bases, and 17 bases separated the two germline ends. CDR3 length: 16 residues. The CDR3 region has the DNA TGTGCCAGCAGCTTAAGCCGGCGGGGGCTCAGAGAGACCCAGTACTTC. It encodes CASSLSRRGLRETQYF.

The chain is built from TRBV10-1 and TRBJ1-1, with D uncertain. The V gene lost 0 bases and the J gene lost 8 bases, with 13 bases spanning the gap. Looked up from germline, CDR1 is WNHNN and CDR2 is SYGVQD (reference sequence). The CDR3 covers 14 residues. For the CDR3, the DNA is TGCGCCAGCAGTGAGTCGCGTTTCGGGGTCGAAGCTTTCTTT. Protein: CASSESRFGVEAFF.

The V call is TRBV4-1, the J call TRBJ2-7, with a weak D call TRBD1 (6 bases). V was trimmed by 4 bases and J by 0 bases, leaving 10 bases between them. Per germline, CDR1 MGHRA and CDR2 YSYEKL. This CDR3 has 14 amino acids. CDR3 coding DNA: TGCGCCAGCAGCCTTACGGACAGCTCCTACGAGCAGTACTTC. Translating it yields CASSLTDSSYEQYF.

The chain has TRBV7-8 and TRBJ2-3, with a weak D call TRBD2 (6 bases). CDR1 is SGHVS and CDR2 is FQNEAQ in the germline V gene. The CDR3 loop spans 16 amino acids. V lost 1 base and J lost 3, with 14 bases in between. CDR3 coding DNA: TGTGCCAGCAGCTTAGAGGTTGGTAGCGGAACAGATACGCAGTATTTT. It codes for CASSLEVGSGTDTQYF.

The chain recombines TRBV7-9 with TRBJ1-5; maybe TRBD1 (6 bases). The CDR3 is made up of 14 amino acids. Germline lookup yields CDR1 SEHNR and CDR2 FQNEAQ (reference sequence). V was shortened by 7 bases and J by 7 bases, with 17 bases between the two germline ends. In DNA, the CDR3 is TGTGCCAGCACGCCCGGGGGGGGCGGACAGCCCCAGCATTTT. Encoded protein: CASTPGGGGQPQHF. The full variable domain, completed using reference TRBV7-9 and TRBJ1-5, is DTGVSQNPRHKITKRGQNVTFRCDPISEHNRLYWYRQTLGQGPEFLTYFQNEAQLEKSRLLSDRFSAERPKGSFSTLEIQRTEQGDSAMYLCASTPGGGGQPQHFGDGTRLSIL.

The chain recombines TRBV28 with TRBJ2-2; the D is unclear. This CDR3 comprises 13 residues. Trimming took off 1 base at V and 5 bases at J, with 5 bases between the two ends. Germline CDR1 MDHEN, CDR2 SYDVKM. CDR3 coding DNA: TGTGCCAGCAGTTTATTGAGGACCGGGGAGCTGTTTTTT. Translation gives CASSLLRTGELFF.

The chain combines TRBV27 with TRBJ1-5, with 8 bases identical to TRBD1. V lost 5 bases and J lost 9; bases outside the gene matches: 15. Per germline, CDR1 MNHEY and CDR2 SMNVEV (reference sequence). The CDR3 is 16 amino acids. The CDR3 sequence: CASSPRTGRGLGPQHF. CDR3 DNA: TGTGCCAGCAGTCCTAGGACAGGGCGGGGGCTGGGGCCCCAGCATTTT.

With regard to this clone: At one end the junction does not follow the germline gene, possibly because of a read error. The genes are TRBV7-9 and TRBJ2-7; D is uncertain. In germline, CDR1 is SEHNR, CDR2 FQNEAQ (reference sequence). The CDR3 contains 12 residues. The DNA for the CDR3 is TGTTCCAGCAGCTCCTCTCTTGTCGAGCAGTACTTC. Its protein product is CSSSSSLVEQYF.

The chain recombines TRBV15 with TRBJ1-5, with D maybe TRBD1 (5 bases). This CDR3 spans 18 amino acids. V dropped 5 bases and J dropped 0 bases, with 20 bases sitting between them. Germline lookup yields CDR1 LNHNV and CDR2 YYDKDF (reference sequence). DNA for the CDR3: TGTGCCACCAGCGCCCAACAACGGACACTGTATAGCAATCAGCCCCAGCATTTT. Its translation: CATSAQQRTLYSNQPQHF.

The chain is built from TRBV18 and TRBJ2-3; possibly TRBD1 for D (5 bases). V lost 6 bases and J lost 5, with 21 bases in between. The CDR3 is 16 amino acids. Germline V CDR1 and CDR2: KGHSH, LQKENI. CDR3 DNA: TGTGCCAGCTCCTCATCAATAGGGGATGTCAAAGATACGCAGTATTTT. Protein product: CASSSSIGDVKDTQYF.

The J gene is TRBJ2-5, the V gene TRBV28; TRBD2 is a possible D gene (5 bases). This CDR3 is built from 13 residues. The germline gives CDR1 MDHEN, CDR2 SYDVKM. V gave up 2 bases and J gave up 5 bases, with 9 bases separating them. The CDR3 reads CASSLTRGETQYF. CDR3 nucleotides: TGTGCCAGCAGTTTAACTAGAGGCGAGACCCAGTACTTC.

V is TRBV7-9 and J is TRBJ2-7, with 10 bases that match TRBD2. Unmatched junction bases numbered 7, after V lost 5 bases and J lost 0 bases. CDR3 size: 16 residues. Germline CDR1 is SEHNR and CDR2 is FQNEAQ (reference sequence). The CDR3 nucleotides read TGTGCCAGCAGCAAAGCCCCTAGCGGGAGCTCCTACGAGCAGTACTTC. It translates to CASSKAPSGSSYEQYF.